This T cell receptor (beta chain) was sequenced for a study of T-cell memory formation after mild COVID-19. There are 16 residues in the CDR3. V lost 6 bases, J lost 5 bases, and 20 bases lay in between. The germline CDR1 and CDR2 sequences are SNHLY and FYNNEI. With regard to this clonotype: Its antigen is undetermined.

Each CDR3 protein is one row after TCRdb ran MiXCR on the 5' RACE reads. The sample includes about 160,000 distinct CDR3 sequences, around 30% of them seen just once. Broader study findings: There were some responding clones in pre-infection memory, which suggested that cross-reactive memory had joined.

The chain combines TRBV2 with TRBJ2-1, with a possible D match to TRBD2 (6 bases). What was sequenced was PBMCs or a T cell subset sorted from them (not recorded which). This receptor was taken from an adult woman who had mild COVID-19 (a few samples of this study predate the infection). Cell type and time point are not known. The CDR3 sequence is CASRKGLRPVNNEQFF. Here the CDR3 DNA reads TGTGCCAGCAGGAAGGGACTCCGACCCGTGAACAATGAGCAGTTCTTC.